Each of the 11 T cell receptor beta chains below was sequenced from the same sample in a study of spatial heterogeneity in lung cancer. TCRdb analysed the 5' RACE reads with MiXCR anew, one entry per CDR3 protein. The sample has tens of thousands of distinct CDR3 sequences; more than 10% are singletons. Time point noted: sample taken at primary tumor resection. The study sequenced unsorted whole RNA from tumor, nontumor lung or frozen PBMC. The material was PBMCs, obtained at surgery. Source of these receptors: a male donor with early-stage non-small cell lung cancer.

The J gene is TRBJ1-1, the V gene TRBV4-1; D remains unclear. The CDR3 has 14 amino acids. Germline CDR1 is MGHRA and CDR2 is YSYEKL. Trimming left V 1 base short and J 3 bases short, with 9 bases between. The CDR3 DNA reads TGCGCCAGCAGCCAAGGTGGAGGGTACACTGAAGCTTTCTTT. Translation: CASSQGGGYTEAFF.

This clonotype was recorded a few times. This sequence joins TRBV30 and TRBJ1-1; D is perhaps TRBD1 (5 bases). The V and J ends lost 0 bases and 6 bases respectively, with 11 bases between them. The CDR3 is 13 amino acids. Germline-derived CDR1 and CDR2 are GTSNPN and SVGIG (reference sequence). The CDR3 sequence is CAWSVSLGPEAFF. CDR3 coding DNA: TGTGCCTGGAGTGTATCTCTGGGGCCTGAAGCTTTCTTT. The variable domain in full, with the rest retrieved from reference TRBV30 and TRBJ1-1, is SQTIHQWPATLVQPVGSPLSLECTVEGTSNPNLYWYRQAAGRGLQLLFYSVGIGQISSEVPQNLSASRPQDRQFILSSKKLLLSDSGFYLCAWSVSLGPEAFFGQGTRLTVV.

The rearrangement joins TRBV25-1 to TRBJ2-7; unclear D gene. From germline, CDR1 is MGHDK and CDR2 SYGVNS. Trimming removed 3 bases at V and 0 bases at J, with 15 bases between. The CDR3 contains 16 residues. CDR3 residues: CASSDLFQSSSYEQYF. The DNA for the CDR3 is TGTGCCAGCAGTGATCTATTTCAGAGTTCCTCCTACGAGCAGTACTTC.

Ten or more counts support this clonotype. The chain employs TRBV29-1 and TRBJ2-7, with 10 bases aligning to TRBD2. V was pared by 1 base and J by 5 bases, with 2 bases of the junction left unmatched. The CDR3 extends over 13 amino acids. The V gene's germline CDR1 is SQVTM and CDR2 ANQGSEA. The CDR3 protein is CSVEVSGRDEQYF. CDR3 nucleotides: TGCAGCGTTGAAGTAAGCGGGAGGGACGAGCAGTACTTC.

This clonotype was recorded many times. This chain joins TRBV19 and TRBJ1-1; 7 nucleotides agree with TRBD1. Germline loops: CDR1 LNHDA, CDR2 SQIVND (reference sequence). V was pared by 5 bases and J by 7 bases, with 7 bases of the junction left unmatched. There are 13 residues in the CDR3. Here the CDR3 reads CASSVKQGLEAFF. For the CDR3, the DNA is TGTGCCAGTAGTGTCAAACAGGGGCTTGAAGCTTTCTTT.

The rearrangement joins TRBV5-1 to TRBJ1-2; 7 nucleotides line up with TRBD1. Germline V gene sequence: CDR1 SGHRS, CDR2 YFSETQ. The V and J ends lost 6 bases and 0 bases, in that order; junction bases with no gene match: 8. This CDR3 contains 15 residues. For the CDR3, the DNA is TGCGCCAGCACCCCTCGGACAGGCACTAACTATGGCTACACCTTC. It is translated as CASTPRTGTNYGYTF.

A remark on this clonotype: With a much larger clone just one base away, this may be a read error. The chain employs TRBV9 and TRBJ2-1; a possible D gene is TRBD1 (7 bases). V was trimmed by 4 bases and J by 6 bases, leaving 17 bases between them. Germline V gives CDR1 SGDLS, CDR2 YYNGEE. The CDR3 is made up of 15 amino acids. The CDR3 DNA reads TGTGCCAGCAGCCCCCAGGGGGGACCCTTCAATGAGCAGTTCTTC. This codes for CASSPQGGPFNEQFF.

This rearrangement joins TRBV28 to TRBJ1-2; possibly TRBD1 for D (5 bases). This CDR3 region has 14 residues. V gave up 3 bases and J gave up 4 bases, with 12 bases separating them. Germline CDR1 reads MDHEN; CDR2 reads SYDVKM. This CDR3 is CASSFGGKAYGYTF. The CDR3 DNA is TGTGCCAGCAGTTTCGGGGGGAAAGCCTATGGCTACACCTTC.

Only a few counts were recorded for this clonotype. This chain links TRBV19 with TRBJ1-4; TRBD1 matches at 8 bases. There are 15 residues in the CDR3. The germline V gene has CDR1 LNHDA and CDR2 SQIVND (reference sequence). Trimming took 4 bases from V and 5 from J; bases not matched to a gene: 6. The chain's CDR3 is CASSNPGQGNEKLFF. In DNA form, the CDR3 reads TGTGCCAGTAGTAACCCCGGACAGGGAAATGAAAAACTGTTTTTT. Drawing the rest from reference TRBV19 and TRBJ1-4, the complete variable domain is DGGITQSPKYLFRKEGQNVTLSCEQNLNHDAMYWYRQDPGQGLRLIYYSQIVNDFQKGDIAEGYSVSREKKESFPLTVTSAQKNPTAFYLCASSNPGQGNEKLFFGSGTQLSVL.

This clonotype was seen many times. The chain carries TRBV28 and TRBJ2-7; no clear D. Germline-derived CDR1 and CDR2 are MDHEN and SYDVKM. CDR3 length: 14 residues. Trimming shortened V by 1 base and J by 6 bases, and 13 bases separated the two germline ends. The CDR3 nucleotides are TGTGCCAGCAGTTTATCCTCGCATGTTAGCGAGCAGTACTTC. As protein: CASSLSSHVSEQYF.

Ten or more counts support this clonotype. This chain links TRBV3-1 with TRBJ2-4, with D unresolved. The V and J ends lost 1 base and 7 bases respectively, with 5 bases between them. Germline CDR1 and CDR2: LGHDT and YNNKEL (reference sequence). The CDR3 loop spans 12 amino acids. The CDR3 reads CASSQVGNIQYF. CDR3 coding DNA: TGTGCCAGCAGCCAAGTGGGTAACATTCAGTACTTC.